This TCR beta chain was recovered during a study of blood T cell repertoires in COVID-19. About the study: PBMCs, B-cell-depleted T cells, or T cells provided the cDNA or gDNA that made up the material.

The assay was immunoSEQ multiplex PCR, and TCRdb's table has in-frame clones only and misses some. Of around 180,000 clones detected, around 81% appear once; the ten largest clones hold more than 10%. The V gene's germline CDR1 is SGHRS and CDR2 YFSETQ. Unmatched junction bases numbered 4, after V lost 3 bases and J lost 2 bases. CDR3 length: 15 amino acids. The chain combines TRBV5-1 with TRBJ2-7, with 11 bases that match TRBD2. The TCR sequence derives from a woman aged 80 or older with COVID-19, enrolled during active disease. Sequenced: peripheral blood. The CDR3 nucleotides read TGCGCCAGCAGCTGGGGACTAGCGGATACCTACGAGCAGTACTTC. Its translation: CASSWGLADTYEQYF.